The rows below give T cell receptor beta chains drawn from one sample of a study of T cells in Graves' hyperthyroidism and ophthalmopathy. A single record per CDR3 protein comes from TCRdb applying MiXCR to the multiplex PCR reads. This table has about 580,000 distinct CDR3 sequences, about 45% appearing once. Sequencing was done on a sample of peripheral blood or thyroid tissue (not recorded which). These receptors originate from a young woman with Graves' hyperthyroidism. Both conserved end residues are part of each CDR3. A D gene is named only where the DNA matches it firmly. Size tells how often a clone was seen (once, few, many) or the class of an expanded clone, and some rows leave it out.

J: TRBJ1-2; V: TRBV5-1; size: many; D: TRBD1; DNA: TGCGCCAGCAGTGTGTTCGGGACAGCAATCTATGGCTACACCTTC; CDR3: CASSVFGTAIYGYTF
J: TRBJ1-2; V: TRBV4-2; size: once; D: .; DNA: TGTGCCAGCAGCCAAGACCCCTCTACCGGGACACCGAGAGGCTACACCTTC; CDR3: CASSQDPSTGTPRGYTF
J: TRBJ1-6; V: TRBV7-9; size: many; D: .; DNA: TGTGCCAGCAGCTTAATTACGGTTTATAATTCACCCCTCCACTTT; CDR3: CASSLITVYNSPLHF
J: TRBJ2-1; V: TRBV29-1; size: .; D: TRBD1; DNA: TGCAGCGTGGGGACAGGGCATTCCTACAATGAGCAGTTCTTC; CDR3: CSVGTGHSYNEQFF
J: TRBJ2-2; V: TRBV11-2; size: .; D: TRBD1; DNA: TGTGCCAGCAGCTCCCACAGGGGGCGCCGCGTCACCGGGGAGCTGTTTTTT; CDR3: CASSSHRGRRVTGELFF
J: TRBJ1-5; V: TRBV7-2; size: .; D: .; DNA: TGTGCCAGCAGCTTAAGTCGGGGACTTAGCAATCAGCCCCAGCATTTT; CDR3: CASSLSRGLSNQPQHF
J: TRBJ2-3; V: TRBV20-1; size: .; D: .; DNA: TGCAGTGCTATACCGGGACTTAGCACAGATACGCAGTATTTT; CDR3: CSAIPGLSTDTQYF
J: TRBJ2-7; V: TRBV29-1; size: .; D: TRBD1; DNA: TGCAGCGTTGGGGACAGCCCTAAGGAGCAGTACTTC; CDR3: CSVGDSPKEQYF
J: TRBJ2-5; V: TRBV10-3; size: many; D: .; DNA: TGTGCCATCAGTCGCGGGCGGACTGGCCGGGCAGAGACCCAGTACTTC; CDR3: CAISRGRTGRAETQYF
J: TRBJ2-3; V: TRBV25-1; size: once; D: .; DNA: TGTGCCAGCAGCCAAGAATCGTCAGGTACGACGGATACGCAGTATTTT; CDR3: CASSQESSGTTDTQYF
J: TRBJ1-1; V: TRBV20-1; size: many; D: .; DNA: TGCAGTGCTAGAGGGGATAGCACTGAAGCTTTCTTT; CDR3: CSARGDSTEAFF
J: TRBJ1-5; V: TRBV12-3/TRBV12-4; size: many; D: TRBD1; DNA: TGTGCCAGCATAGACAGGGAACTCAATCAGCCCCAGCATTTT; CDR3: CASIDRELNQPQHF
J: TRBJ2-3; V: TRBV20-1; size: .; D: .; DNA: TGCAGTGCTAGAGTTCCGGCAGGGACGGGAGATACGCAGTATTTT; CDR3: CSARVPAGTGDTQYF
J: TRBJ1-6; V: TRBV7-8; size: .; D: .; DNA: TGTGCCAGCAGCCGACTAGGGGGACATAGCAATTCACCCCTCCACTTT; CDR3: CASSRLGGHSNSPLHF
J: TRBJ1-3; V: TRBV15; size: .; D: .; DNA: TGTGCCACCAGCAGAGATTTGGACATCTCTGGAAACACCATATATTTT; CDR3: CATSRDLDISGNTIYF
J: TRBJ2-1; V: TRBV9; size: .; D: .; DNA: TGTGCCAGCAGCGTAGGTCCAGGGACGGAGCAGTTCTTC; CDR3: CASSVGPGTEQFF
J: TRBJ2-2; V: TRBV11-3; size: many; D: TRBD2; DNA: TGTGCCAGCAGCTTAGGAGCTAGCGGGTTCGGGGAGCTGTTTTTT; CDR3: CASSLGASGFGELFF
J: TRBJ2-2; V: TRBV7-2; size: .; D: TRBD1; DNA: TGTGCCAGCAGCCCCCCCGGGACAGGGTATAGCCAAAACACCGGGGAGCTGTTTTTT; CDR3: CASSPPGTGYSQNTGELFF
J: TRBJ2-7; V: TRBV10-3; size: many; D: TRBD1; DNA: TGTGCCATCAGTGAGTCGCGGCAGGGGGCAGGGCAGTACTTC; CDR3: CAISESRQGAGQYF
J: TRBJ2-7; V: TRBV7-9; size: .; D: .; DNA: TGTGCCAGCAGCTTGGCCCTGAGGACCGGGGAGCAGTACTTC; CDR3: CASSLALRTGEQYF
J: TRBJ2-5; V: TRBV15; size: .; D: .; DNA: TGTGCCACCAGCAGACCTCAGGGGAAAGAGACCCAGTACTTC; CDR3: CATSRPQGKETQYF
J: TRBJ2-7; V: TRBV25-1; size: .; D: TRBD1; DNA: TGTGCCAGCCCGACAGGGGCAGGAGGATACGAGCAGTACTTC; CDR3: CASPTGAGGYEQYF
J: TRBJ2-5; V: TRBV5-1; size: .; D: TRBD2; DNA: TGCGCCAGCAGCTTGACCGGCGGGGGGGCTGAACAGCCCCAGTACTTC; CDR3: CASSLTGGGAEQPQYF
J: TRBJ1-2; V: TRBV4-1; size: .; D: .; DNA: TGCGCCAGCAGCCAAGATCGGGGCGACTATGGCTACACCTTC; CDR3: CASSQDRGDYGYTF
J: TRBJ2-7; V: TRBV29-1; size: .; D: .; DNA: TGCAGCCAAGATTGGGTAGCCTACGAGCAGTACTTC; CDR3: CSQDWVAYEQYF
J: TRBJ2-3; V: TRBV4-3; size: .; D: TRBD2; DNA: TGCGCCAGCAGCCAGGGGAGGGGAGATACGCAGTATTTT; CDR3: CASSQGRGDTQYF
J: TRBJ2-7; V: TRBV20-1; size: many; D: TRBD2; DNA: TGCAGTGCTAGGAGGCAGCGGGGGTACGAGCAGTACTTC; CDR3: CSARRQRGYEQYF
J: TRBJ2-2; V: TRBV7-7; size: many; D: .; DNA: TGTGCTAGCAGCTTAGCTGGGGGAGAAGGAACCGGGGAGCTGTTTTTT; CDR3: CASSLAGGEGTGELFF
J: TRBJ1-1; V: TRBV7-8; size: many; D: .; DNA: TGTGCCAGCAGCTATACCGGCAGCGGAGAGGGTTCGAACACTGAAGCTTTCTTT; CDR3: CASSYTGSGEGSNTEAFF
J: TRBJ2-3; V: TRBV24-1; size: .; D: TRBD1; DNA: TGTGCCACCAGTGATTTTGTGACAGGGGACACAGATACGCAGTATTTT; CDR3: CATSDFVTGDTDTQYF
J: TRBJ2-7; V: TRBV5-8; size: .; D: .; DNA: TGCGCCAGCACCTCCGGGACGTCCAGGCGCGAGCAGTACTTC; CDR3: CASTSGTSRREQYF
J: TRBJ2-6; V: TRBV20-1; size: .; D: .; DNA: .; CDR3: CSARQVEAFFGANVLTF
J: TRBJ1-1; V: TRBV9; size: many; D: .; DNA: TGTGCCAGCAGCGCCTCAGGGGTGAACACTGAAGCTTTCTTT; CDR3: CASSASGVNTEAFF
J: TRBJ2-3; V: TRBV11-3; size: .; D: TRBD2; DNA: TGTGCCAGCAGCTCCGGACTAGCTAGCGGGGATACGCAGTATTTT; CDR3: CASSSGLASGDTQYF
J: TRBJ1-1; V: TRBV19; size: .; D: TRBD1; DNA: TGTGCCAGTAGTGGAGGCGGGACAGGAGCTGGAAACACTGAAGCTTTCTTT; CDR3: CASSGGGTGAGNTEAFF
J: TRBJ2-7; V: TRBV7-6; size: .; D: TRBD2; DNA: TGTGCCAGCAGCTTACGGAGTAGCGGGAGGGTTGACGAGCAGTACTTC; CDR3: CASSLRSSGRVDEQYF
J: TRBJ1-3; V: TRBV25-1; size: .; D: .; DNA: TGTGCCAGCAGCCACGGGGTCTCTGGAAACACCATATATTTT; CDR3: CASSHGVSGNTIYF
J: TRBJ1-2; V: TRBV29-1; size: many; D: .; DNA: TGCAGCGTTGAAGGCCGGGATGGGAGTCCCTCGAGACAATCGTTTTATGGCTACACCTTC; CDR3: CSVEGRDGSPSRQSFYGYTF
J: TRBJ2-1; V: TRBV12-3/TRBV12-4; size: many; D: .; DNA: TGTGCCAGCAGTTCCCAAGCGGTCTCCTACAATGAGCAGTTCTTC; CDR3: CASSSQAVSYNEQFF
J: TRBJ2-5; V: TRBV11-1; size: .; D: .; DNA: TGTGCCAGCAGCGCCCTGGTAGGGACCCAGTACTTC; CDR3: CASSALVGTQYF
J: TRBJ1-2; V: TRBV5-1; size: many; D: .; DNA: TGCGCCAGCAGCTTCGACGGGAATGGCTACACCTTC; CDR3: CASSFDGNGYTF
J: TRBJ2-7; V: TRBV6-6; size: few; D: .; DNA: TGTGCCAGCAGTTACTCAGGAAATACCTACGAGCAGTACTTC; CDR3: CASSYSGNTYEQYF
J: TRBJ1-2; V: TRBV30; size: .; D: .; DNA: TGTGCCTGGGATGTCAACAGGTCTGCTAGGACCTTC; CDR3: CAWDVNRSARTF
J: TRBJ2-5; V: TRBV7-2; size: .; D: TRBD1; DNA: TGTGCCACCAGTGATTCCGGACAGGGAGAGACCCAGTACTTC; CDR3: CATSDSGQGETQYF
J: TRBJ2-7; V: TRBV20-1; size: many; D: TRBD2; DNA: TGCAGTGCTAGAGGAGATGGGGGGGCCTACGAGCAGTACTTC; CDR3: CSARGDGGAYEQYF
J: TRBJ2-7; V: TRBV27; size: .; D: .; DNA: TGTGCCAGCAGTTTAGTGCCGGGCAGGGCCAGGGACGAGCAGTACTTC; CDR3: CASSLVPGRARDEQYF
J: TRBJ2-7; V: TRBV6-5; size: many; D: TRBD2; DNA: TGTGCCAGCAGTTACCCTAGCGGGGAATACGAGCAGTACTTC; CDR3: CASSYPSGEYEQYF
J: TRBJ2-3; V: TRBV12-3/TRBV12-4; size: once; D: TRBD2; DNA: TGTGCCAGCACCGCTGGACTAGCAGCAAATGAGCAGTATTTT; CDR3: CASTAGLAANEQYF
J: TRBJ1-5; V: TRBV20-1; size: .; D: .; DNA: TGCAGTGCTAGACGGTCGGGAGGGCTAGGAAATCAGCCCCAGCATTTT; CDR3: CSARRSGGLGNQPQHF
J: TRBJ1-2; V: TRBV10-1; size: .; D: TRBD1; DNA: TGCGTTAGGGAGGACAGGTCGGTCGATGGCTACACCTTC; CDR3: CVREDRSVDGYTF
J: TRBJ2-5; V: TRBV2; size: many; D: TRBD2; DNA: TGTGCCAGCAAGACACCCGGGACTAGCGGGAAAGAGACCCAGTACTTC; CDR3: CASKTPGTSGKETQYF
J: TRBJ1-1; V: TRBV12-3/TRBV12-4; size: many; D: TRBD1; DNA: TGTGCCAGCAGTTTGGGGACAGGAGGGAACACTGAAGCTTTCTTT; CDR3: CASSLGTGGNTEAFF
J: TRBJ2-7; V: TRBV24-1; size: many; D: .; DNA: TGTGCCACCAGTGATTTCGAAGGCTACGAGCAGTACTTC; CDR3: CATSDFEGYEQYF
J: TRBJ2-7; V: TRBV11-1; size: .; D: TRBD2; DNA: TGTGCCAGCAGCTTCCCCTTAGCGGGAGGGGGCGAGCAGTACTTC; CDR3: CASSFPLAGGGEQYF
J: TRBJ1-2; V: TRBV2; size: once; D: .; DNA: TGTGCTACAACCAACCACCTTAGGGGCTATGGCTACACCTTC; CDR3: CATTNHLRGYGYTF